Included here is one TCR beta chain sequence, with context. The data originate from a study of blood T cell repertoires in COVID-19. Looking at the study overall: Spain, Italy and the United States supplied samples that represented acute and convalescent COVID-19. PBMCs, B-cell-depleted T cells, or T cells were the source of the cDNA or gDNA that made up the material.

Per the authors' pipeline: Estimates of nucleated cell counts were drawn from the amplification of reference gene primers. Assay used: immunoSEQ multiplex PCR; TCRdb lists only in-frame clones, some missing. V and J calls and clone size are those listed in that table; D and trimming were worked out from the DNA. The data show hundreds of thousands of clones, around 82% seen once. The sequence was collected from an elderly woman with active or convalescent COVID-19. Specimen: peripheral blood.

The CDR3 DNA reads as TGTGCCAGCAGCACTCTACCCTCCGGGTCTGGAAACACCATATATTTT. Translation gives CASSTLPSGSGNTIYF. The V gene is TRBV3-1 (or the pseudogene TRBV3-2), the J gene TRBJ1-3; the D is unclear. V lost 5 bases, J lost 1 base, and 15 bases lay in between. This CDR3 has 16 amino acids. Germline V gene sequence: CDR1 LGHDT, CDR2 YNNKEL (reference sequence).